This T cell receptor (beta chain) came from a study of T-cell memory formation after mild COVID-19. MiXCR was run by TCRdb on the 5' RACE reads, yielding one entry per CDR3 protein. The data contain roughly 130,000 distinct CDR3 sequences, approximately 15% of them singletons. The CDR3 covers 16 residues. V gave up 0 bases and J gave up 2 bases; unmatched junction bases: 4. Germline V gene sequence: CDR1 SEHNR, CDR2 FQNEAQ (reference sequence). Input material: PBMCs or a T cell subset sorted from them (not recorded which). The rearrangement uses TRBV7-9 and TRBJ1-1; 9 nucleotides line up with TRBD1. The source of this sequence is an adult woman who had mild COVID-19 (a few samples of this study predate the infection). Cell type and time point are not known. The CDR3 spells CASSLAGTGKNTEAFF. DNA for the CDR3: TGTGCCAGCAGCTTAGCAGGGACAGGGAAAAACACTGAAGCTTTCTTT.